This T cell receptor beta chain originates from a study of cytomegalovirus exposure and HLA in healthy donors (dated by TCRdb to about 2017). At the level of the whole study: A later analysis indicated that the 95 to 150 validation repertoires were generated on the platform also employed for the approximately 700 repertoires of the first cohort. A separate validation cohort of over 95 different subjects was used in addition to the approximately 640-subject first cohort. The study aimed to test whether cataloging public T cell receptors could reveal signatures of past pathogen exposure. To predict cytomegalovirus infection status, the study brought together high-throughput TCR immunosequencing, statistical association of individual TCRs with disease status, and machine learning.

The donors belonged to the validation cohort of around 130 subjects, which was separate from the approximately 700-subject first cohort. On this clone: There is no known antigen for this receptor. Base qualities are not recorded, but no much larger clone differs from it by a single base.

Libraries came from the immunoSEQ multiplex PCR assay. The source study handled its data this way. To diagnose cytomegalovirus status from the catalog of TCR beta chain sequences, a statistical classification framework was built. In TCRdb, the immuneACCESS table is reduced to in-frame sequences with V and J assigned. These tables do not hold every clone; where another copy was compared, an unresolved V gene accounts for under half, and the others remain unexplained. The DNA was the basis for D and trimming; V, J and clone size are from that table. The sample records 190,000 or so clones, 80% to 85% of which are singletons. 2.5% to 3.5% of the sample is in the top ten clones. Study-wide findings and limitations: Across donors, most TCR sequences were observed very rarely, whereas some public TCRs were present in many individuals. A later analysis found that TCRs clustered in the first cohort also tended to co-occur in the roughly 120 validation repertoires, with more than 90% of cluster scores above 0. The study listed 164 TCR beta chains as associated with cytomegalovirus. The classifier was reported to diagnose cytomegalovirus status with high specificity and sensitivity in both the original cohort and the validation cohort. It was suggested by the authors that the approach could potentially be generalized to other disease states and immunological phenotypes. A later analysis lacked HLA typing for the validation cohort, so it scored co-occurrence in that cohort across all 110 or so repertoires. A few of the identified cytomegalovirus-associated TCR beta chains were confirmed in vitro to be specific for cytomegalovirus antigens.

The germline V gene (reference sequence) specifies MNHEY as CDR1 and SMNVEV as CDR2. The CDR3 spans 19 residues, from the cysteine through the phenylalanine. Left in the record is the CDR3 DNA by itself, 57 bases read in frame from the first base. V loses 0 bases at its end and J loses 0 bases; junction bases beyond the gene matches: 8. The source is a woman under 30 in good health and CMV-seropositive. Sequencing used PBMCs. Here the chain combines TRBV27 and TRBJ1-4, with 9 central nucleotides matching TRBD1. This receptor carries the CDR3 CASSLSGTGLPATNEKLFF. The DNA sequence is TGTGCCAGCAGTTTATCCGGGACAGGGCTACCTGCAACTAATGAAAAACTGTTTTTT.